The present T cell receptor beta chain was sequenced within a study of blood T cell repertoires in COVID-19. Study-level information: Spain, Italy and the United States supplied samples that represented acute and convalescent COVID-19. The analysed material was cDNA or gDNA that came from T cells, B-cell-depleted T cells, or PBMCs.

CDR1 and CDR2 from the germline V gene are SGHDN and FVKESK. The CDR3 length is 16 residues. The trim removed 2 bases at V and 6 bases at J, leaving 9 bases unmatched. In the source study's methods: Estimates of nucleated cell counts were drawn from the amplification of reference gene primers. This table comes from immunoSEQ multiplex PCR, and its TCRdb copy is limited to in-frame clones, with some not included. That table is the source of V, J and clone size, and D and trimming were worked out from the DNA. This sample has a few hundred thousand clones, with about nine tenths found just once. This rearrangement joins TRBV14 to TRBJ2-1, with TRBD2 identical over 8 bases. Sample: peripheral blood. The sequence was collected from a man between 65 and 85 years old with acute or convalescent COVID-19. CDR3 sequence reads: CASSQLPGLGSNEQFF. The CDR3 bases are TGTGCCAGCAGCCAATTGCCGGGACTAGGTTCCAATGAGCAGTTCTTC. The entire variable domain, with the rest obtained from reference TRBV14 and TRBJ2-1, is as follows: EAGVTQFPSHSVIEKGQTVTLRCDPISGHDNLYWYRRVMGKEIKFLLHFVKESKQDESGMPNNRFLAERTGGTYSTLKVQPAELEDSGVYFCASSQLPGLGSNEQFFGPGTRLTVL.